This is a list of T cell receptor beta chains from one sample in a study of cytomegalovirus exposure and HLA in healthy donors. This table comes from immunoSEQ multiplex PCR, and its TCRdb copy is limited to in-frame clones, with some not included. The data show some 160,000 clones, around 73% seen once. Sequenced sample: PBMCs. These receptors originate from a woman aged 18-29 years in good health and CMV-seropositive. Both conserved end residues are part of each CDR3. The D gene is left open where the match is weak. Only part of the rows carry a size: once, few, many, or a class if the clone is expanded.

size | D | J | V | DNA | CDR3
NA | TRBD1 | TRBJ1-2 | TRBV30 | TGTGCCTGGAGTGATGGGACAGGGTATGGCTACACCTTC | CAWSDGTGYGYTF
NA | TRBD1 | TRBJ2-7 | TRBV7-6 | TGTGCCAGCAGCCCTAAGGGCCCGGGACAGCCCTCCTACGAGCAGTACTTC | CASSPKGPGQPSYEQYF
NA | NA | TRBJ2-7 | TRBV5-6 | TGTGCCAGCAGCTTGGCGCGCCGTGACGAGCAGTACTTC | CASSLARRDEQYF
once | NA | TRBJ2-1 | TRBV11-2 | TGTGCCAGCAGCTTAATTGGGGCGTCTACCTACAATGTGCAGTTCTTC | CASSLIGASTYNVQFF
NA | NA | TRBJ1-1 | TRBV7-9 | TGTGCCAGCAGCACAAGCTGGGACACAGTGACTGAAGCTCTCTTT | CASSTSWDTVTEALF
NA | NA | TRBJ2-2 | TRBV4-3 | TGCGCCAGCAGCCAAGATCAGGGTCCCGGGGAGCTGTTTTTT | CASSQDQGPGELFF
few | NA | TRBJ1-2 | TRBV29-1 | TGCAGCGTTGAATGGGGCAGGAGGGACGGCGAATTCTATGGCTACACCTTC | CSVEWGRRDGEFYGYTF
NA | TRBD1 | TRBJ2-2 | TRBV14 | TGTGCCAGCAGCCAAGCCCGACCGGGACAGGGAAGGGACACCGGGGAGCTGTTTTTT | CASSQARPGQGRDTGELFF
NA | NA | TRBJ1-5 | TRBV19 | TGTGCCAGTAGTTGGCAGGTAGAACAGCCCCAGCATTTT | CASSWQVEQPQHF
NA | TRBD1 | TRBJ1-6 | TRBV7-2 | TGTGCCAGCAGCAAGCCCCCGGGACAGGGAGCCTCCTATAATTCACCCCTCCACTTT | CASSKPPGQGASYNSPLHF
NA | NA | TRBJ1-1 | TRBV6-6 | TGTGCCAGCAGTTATGACAGTCTAAAGGCTTTCTTT | CASSYDSLKAFF
NA | NA | TRBJ1-4 | TRBV11-2 | TGTGCCAGCAGCTTAGGGACAGTCGCAACTAATGAAAAACTGTTTTTT | CASSLGTVATNEKLFF
NA | NA | TRBJ2-3 | TRBV15 | TGTGCCACCAGCAGAGAGCGGGGTAGCACAGATACGCAGTATTTT | CATSRERGSTDTQYF
NA | TRBD2 | TRBJ2-3 | TRBV12-5 | TGTGCTAGTGGCCTCGGACTAGCGGGGAAGGGGACGCAGTATTTT | CASGLGLAGKGTQYF
NA | TRBD1 | TRBJ1-6 | TRBV19 | TGTGCCAGTAGCGGACAGGGTGAAGGTTCACCCCTCCACTTT | CASSGQGEGSPLHF
NA | TRBD2 | TRBJ2-7 | TRBV6-6 | TGTGCCAGCAGTTTTAGCCCGGGACTAGCCGCTCGAGAGCAGTACTTC | CASSFSPGLAAREQYF
NA | NA | TRBJ2-5 | TRBV5-1 | TGCGCCAGCAGCGTAGGGGCAGGGGTGGTGGAGACCCAGTACTTC | CASSVGAGVVETQYF
NA | NA | TRBJ2-5 | TRBV5-4 | TGTGCCAGCAGCCGGGGGACCGGGACTGCTAAAGAGACCCAGTACTTC | CASSRGTGTAKETQYF
NA | NA | TRBJ2-7 | TRBV9 | TGTGCCAGCAGCGTAGGCCAGGGGATAGCCTACGAGCAGTACTTC | CASSVGQGIAYEQYF
NA | TRBD1 | TRBJ2-7 | TRBV4-2 | TGTGCCAGCAGCCAAGTCTCCGGACAGGGGATTACCTACGAGCAGTACTTT | CASSQVSGQGITYEQYF
NA | TRBD2 | TRBJ2-1 | TRBV7-2 | TGTGCCAGCAGCACAGAACCGTGGCGGGGGGGCCTCAATGAGCAGTTCTTC | CASSTEPWRGGLNEQFF
NA | NA | TRBJ2-7 | TRBV18 | TGTGCCAGCTCACCACTCGGAGACAGGAGCCACGAGCAGTACTTC | CASSPLGDRSHEQYF
once | TRBD1 | TRBJ1-6 | TRBV28 | TGTGCCAGCAGTCCAGGGGGAGCAAACAATTCACCCCTCCACTTT | CASSPGGANNSPLHF
NA | NA | TRBJ2-5 | TRBV19 | TGTGCCAGTAGTATTATCGACAGCCAAGAGACCCAGTACTTC | CASSIIDSQETQYF
few | TRBD1 | TRBJ2-7 | TRBV7-6 | TGTGCCAGCAGCCCCTCGACAGGGAAGTTTGACCCAGACGAGCAGTACTTC | CASSPSTGKFDPDEQYF
NA | NA | TRBJ1-1 | TRBV30 | TGTGCCTGGAGGGGACACGCGAACACTGAAGCTTTCTTT | CAWRGHANTEAFF
NA | TRBD1 | TRBJ1-1 | TRBV27 | TGTGCCAGCAGTCCAGCAACAGGGGGCCGAGGCACTGAAGCTTTCTTT | CASSPATGGRGTEAFF
NA | TRBD1 | TRBJ1-2 | TRBV6-1 | TGTGCCAGCAGTGAAGAGGGCAGGGGGCCAATTAACTATGGCTACACCTTC | CASSEEGRGPINYGYTF
NA | NA | TRBJ1-1 | TRBV14 | TGTGCCAGCAGGGTCAGGATGGACACTGAAGCTTTCTTT | CASRVRMDTEAFF
NA | NA | TRBJ2-1 | TRBV19 | TGTGCCAGTAGTCCTGACTTAGCGTTTGACAATGAGCAGTTCTTC | CASSPDLAFDNEQFF
NA | NA | TRBJ2-3 | TRBV7-8 | TGTGCCAGCAGCTTAGTCCTTATACCTTCGGGCAGGGTTGGTACGCAGTATTTT | CASSLVLIPSGRVGTQYF
few | TRBD1 | TRBJ1-1 | TRBV7-3 | TGTGCCAGCAGCTTGGGACAGGGGGCGAACACTGAAGCTTTCTTT | CASSLGQGANTEAFF
NA | TRBD1 | TRBJ2-3 | TRBV7-9 | TGTGCCAGCAGCCCGGACAGGGAAGCAGATACGCAGTATTTT | CASSPDREADTQYF
few | NA | TRBJ2-7 | TRBV7-2 | TGTGCCAGCAGCCTCACGGGGGATTTCGCCTACGAGCAGTACTTC | CASSLTGDFAYEQYF
NA | NA | TRBJ2-1 | TRBV11-3 | TGTGCCAGCAGCTCCTCCTATGGCTCCTACAATGAGCAGTTCTTC | CASSSSYGSYNEQFF
NA | NA | TRBJ1-5 | TRBV27 | TGTGCCAGCAGCACACAGGGTTATCAGCCCCAGCATTTT | CASSTQGYQPQHF
few | TRBD1 | TRBJ2-5 | TRBV29-1 | TGCAGCGGACAGGGGGCATTCCAAGAGACCCAGTACTTC | CSGQGAFQETQYF